This T cell receptor (beta chain) was retrieved from a study of graft-versus-host responses after intestinal transplantation. At the level of the study: Anti-thymocyte globulin was used for induction in all recipients, who then took tacrolimus and steroids for two to four years. Study-level results: Early post-transplant falls in HvG clones accompanied the peak levels of circulating GvH clones. Recipient-marrow GvH clones were detected, some having first appeared in ileum or blood.

Method: immunoSEQ multiplex PCR; TCRdb's copy keeps in-frame clones and lacks some. The sample comprises roughly 90,000 clones, approximately 90% of which are singletons, and around 0.3% rests with the top ten. CDR1 and CDR2 (germline): SGDLS, YYNGEE. Trimming shortened V by 3 bases and J by 4 bases, and 17 bases separated the two germline ends. The length of the CDR3 is 15 residues. As to this clone: No antigen is known for it.

The specimen comprised unstimulated CD4+ T cells sorted from spleen or lymph node cells, sampled before transplant. The chain uses TRBV9 and TRBJ2-7; TRBD1 might be the D (6 bases). The receptor's source is a human donor who was the organ donor for an intestinal transplant. The CDR3 reads CASSAQGSGVYEQYF. The CDR3, as DNA: TGTGCCAGCAGCGCGCAGGGTTCAGGGGTTTACGAGCAGTACTTC. The entire variable domain, with the rest obtained from reference TRBV9 and TRBJ2-7, is as follows: DSGVTQTPKHLITATGQRVTLRCSPRSGDLSVYWYQQSLDQGLQFLIQYYNGEERAKGNILERFSAQQFPDLHSELNLSSLELGDSALYFCASSAQGSGVYEQYFGPGTRLTVT.